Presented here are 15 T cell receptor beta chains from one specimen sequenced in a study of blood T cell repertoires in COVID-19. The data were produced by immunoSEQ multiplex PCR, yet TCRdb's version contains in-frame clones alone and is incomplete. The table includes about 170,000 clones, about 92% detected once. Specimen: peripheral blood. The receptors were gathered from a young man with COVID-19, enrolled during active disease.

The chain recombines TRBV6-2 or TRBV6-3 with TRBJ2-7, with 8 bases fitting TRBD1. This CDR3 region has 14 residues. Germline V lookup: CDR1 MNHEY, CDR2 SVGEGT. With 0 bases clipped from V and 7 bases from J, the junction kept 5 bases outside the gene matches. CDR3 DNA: TGTGCCAGCAGTTACTCAGGGACAGGTCTTGAGCAGTACTTC. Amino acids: CASSYSGTGLEQYF.

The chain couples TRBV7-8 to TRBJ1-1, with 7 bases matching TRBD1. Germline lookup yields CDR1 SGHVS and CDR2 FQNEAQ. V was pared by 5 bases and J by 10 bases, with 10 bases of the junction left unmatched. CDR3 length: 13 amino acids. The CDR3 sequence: CASSHTGARGAFF. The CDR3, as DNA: TGTGCCAGCAGCCACACAGGGGCCCGGGGAGCTTTCTTT.

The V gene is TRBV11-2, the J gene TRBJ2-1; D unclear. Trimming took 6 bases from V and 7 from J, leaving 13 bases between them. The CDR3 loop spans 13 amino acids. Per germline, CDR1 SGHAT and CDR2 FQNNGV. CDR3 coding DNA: TGTGCCAGCAGTATACTACAATTTAATGAGCAGTTCTTC. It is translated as CASSILQFNEQFF.

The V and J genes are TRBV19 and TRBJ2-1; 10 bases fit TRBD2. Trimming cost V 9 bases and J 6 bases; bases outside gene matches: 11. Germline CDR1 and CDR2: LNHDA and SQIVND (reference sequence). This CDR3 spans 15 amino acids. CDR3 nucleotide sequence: TGTGCCAGCACGATAAGCGGGGGGGCTTTCAATGAGCAGTTCTTC. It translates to CASTISGGAFNEQFF.

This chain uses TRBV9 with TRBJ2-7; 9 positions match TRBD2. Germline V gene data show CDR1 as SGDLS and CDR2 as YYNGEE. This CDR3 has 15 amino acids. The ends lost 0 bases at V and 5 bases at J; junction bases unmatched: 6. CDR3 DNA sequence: TGTGCCAGCAGCGTAGATCTTAGCGGGAGAGACGAGCAGTACTTC. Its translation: CASSVDLSGRDEQYF.

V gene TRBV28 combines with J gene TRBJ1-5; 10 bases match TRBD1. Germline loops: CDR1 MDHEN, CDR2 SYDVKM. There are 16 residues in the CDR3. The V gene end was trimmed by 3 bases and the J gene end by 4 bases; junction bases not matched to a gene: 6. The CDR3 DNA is TGTGCCAGCAGTTTTGGGACAGGGGCCCTGAATCAGCCCCAGCATTTT. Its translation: CASSFGTGALNQPQHF.

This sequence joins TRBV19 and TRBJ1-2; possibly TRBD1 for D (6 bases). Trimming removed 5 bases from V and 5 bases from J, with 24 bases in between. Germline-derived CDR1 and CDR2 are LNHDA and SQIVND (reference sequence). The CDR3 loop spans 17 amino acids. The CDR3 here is CASSPRGGGPPVYGYTF. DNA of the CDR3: TGTGCCAGTAGTCCAAGGGGAGGGGGACCGCCTGTTTATGGCTACACCTTC.

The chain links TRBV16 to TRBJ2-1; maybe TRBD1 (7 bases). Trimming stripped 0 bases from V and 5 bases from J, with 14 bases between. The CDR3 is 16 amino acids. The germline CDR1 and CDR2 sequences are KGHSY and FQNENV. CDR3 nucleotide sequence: TGTGCCAGCAGCCAATCGGCGGGGACAGAAAACAATGAGCAGTTCTTC. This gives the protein CASSQSAGTENNEQFF.

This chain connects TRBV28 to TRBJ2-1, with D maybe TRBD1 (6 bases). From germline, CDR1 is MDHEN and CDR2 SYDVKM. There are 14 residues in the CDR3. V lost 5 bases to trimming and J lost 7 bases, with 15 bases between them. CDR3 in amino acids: CASSLGTMGNEQFF. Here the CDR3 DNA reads TGTGCCAGCAGTCTGGGGACAATGGGGAATGAGCAGTTCTTC.

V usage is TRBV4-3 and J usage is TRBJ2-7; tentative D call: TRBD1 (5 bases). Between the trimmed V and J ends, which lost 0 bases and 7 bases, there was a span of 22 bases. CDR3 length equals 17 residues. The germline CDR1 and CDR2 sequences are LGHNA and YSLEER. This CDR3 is CASSQDLVDASGYEQYF. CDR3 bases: TGCGCCAGCAGCCAAGATTTGGTTGACGCTTCAGGGTATGAGCAGTACTTC.

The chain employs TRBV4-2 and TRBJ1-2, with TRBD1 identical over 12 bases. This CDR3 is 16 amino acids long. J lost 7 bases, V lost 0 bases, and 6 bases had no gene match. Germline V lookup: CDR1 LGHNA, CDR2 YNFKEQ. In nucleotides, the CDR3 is TGTGCCAGCAGCCAAGAGAAGGGACAGGGGGCATTTGGCTACACCTTC. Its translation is CASSQEKGQGAFGYTF.

CDR3 coding DNA: TGTGCCAGCAGCTTGACAGGGGGATCCAATCAGCCCCAGCATTTT. Its translation is CASSLTGGSNQPQHF. The chain uses TRBV7-2 and TRBJ1-5, with TRBD1 matching over 9 bases. V trimming: 3 bases; J trimming: 3 bases; junction bases outside the gene matches: 3. The CDR3 has 15 residues. Per germline, CDR1 SGHTA and CDR2 FQGNSA.

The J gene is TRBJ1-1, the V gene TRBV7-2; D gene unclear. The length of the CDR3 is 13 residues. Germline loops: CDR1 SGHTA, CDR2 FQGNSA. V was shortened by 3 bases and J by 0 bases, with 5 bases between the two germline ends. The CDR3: CASSLRMNTEAFF. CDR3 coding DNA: TGTGCCAGCAGCTTGCGGATGAACACTGAAGCTTTCTTT.

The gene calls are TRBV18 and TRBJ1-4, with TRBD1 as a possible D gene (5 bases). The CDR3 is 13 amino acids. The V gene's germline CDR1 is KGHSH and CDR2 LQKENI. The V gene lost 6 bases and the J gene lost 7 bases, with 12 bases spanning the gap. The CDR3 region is CASSPGLFEKLFF. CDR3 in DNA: TGTGCCAGCTCCCCAGGGCTGTTTGAAAAACTGTTTTTT.

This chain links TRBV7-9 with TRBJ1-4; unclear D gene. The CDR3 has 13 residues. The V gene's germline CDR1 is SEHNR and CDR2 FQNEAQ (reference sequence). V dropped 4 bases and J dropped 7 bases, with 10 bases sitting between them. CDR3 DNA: TGTGCCAGCAGCTCCCGGGAAGGTGAAAAACTGTTTTTT. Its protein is CASSSREGEKLFF.